One and the same sample provided the 28 T cell receptor beta chains below, sequenced in a study of T cells in Graves' hyperthyroidism and ophthalmopathy. Amplification of TCR beta CDR3 regions used RNA as the template. Using the HTBI primer set, a first-round RT-PCR was run on the TCR CDR3. TCRdb re-derived calls from the multiplex PCR reads in MiXCR, one entry per CDR3 protein. Among fewer than 600,000 distinct CDR3 sequences listed, about 15% were seen once. The specimen sequenced was blood. Receptors were obtained from a woman aged 18-29 years with Graves' hyperthyroidism.

In its sample, this clonotype was seen a few times. This sequence joins TRBV10-1 and TRBJ2-3; D gene uncertain. Trimming cost V 4 bases and J 6 bases, with 5 bases left between them. The CDR3 contains 11 residues. Germline values: CDR1 WNHNN, CDR2 SYGVQD (reference sequence). The CDR3 loop reads CASSAGDTQYF. The DNA of the CDR3 is TGCGCCAGCAGTGCGGGCGATACGCAGTATTTT.

The CDR3 bases are TGTGCCAGCAGTGAAGTTGAGGGAGGCACTGAAGCTTTCTTT. Translated, it gives CASSEVEGGTEAFF. The chain combines TRBV6-1 with TRBJ1-1; D unclear. This CDR3 is 14 amino acids long. Trimming took 1 base from V and 4 from J, leaving 10 bases between them. CDR1 MNHNS and CDR2 SASEGT come from the germline V gene.

Only a few counts were recorded for this clonotype. The rearrangement uses TRBV5-6 and TRBJ1-1; D uncertain. This CDR3 contains 14 residues. The germline V and J ends were trimmed by 0 bases and 3 bases, with 9 bases remaining between them. Germline values: CDR1 SGHDT, CDR2 YYEEEE. The CDR3 DNA follows: TGTGCCAGCAGCTTGGGAGGGATGGACACTGAAGCTTTCTTT. Amino acid sequence: CASSLGGMDTEAFF.

This clonotype was seen at least ten times. The CDR3 reads CASSRAPGLAYNEQFF. The CDR3 region has the DNA TGTGCCAGCAGCCGCGCCCCGGGACTAGCCTACAATGAGCAGTTCTTC. J is TRBJ2-1 and V is TRBV7-3; 8 bases are shared with TRBD2. This CDR3 has 16 residues. With V trimmed by 5 bases and J by 2 bases, 8 bases remained unmatched. Germline values: CDR1 SGHTA, CDR2 FQGTGA.

This clonotype showed up just a few times. The V gene is TRBV4-2, the J gene TRBJ1-5; no clear D. Germline CDR1 reads LGHNA; CDR2 reads YNFKEQ. V was clipped by 4 bases and J by 0 bases, with 16 bases between them. The CDR3 is 17 residues long. CDR3 nucleotide sequence: TGTGCCAGCAGCCCGCACAAAGGAGGGCCTAGCAATCAGCCCCAGCATTTT. It codes for CASSPHKGGPSNQPQHF.

This clonotype has ten or more counts. This chain connects TRBV11-3 to TRBJ2-5; D unclear. Germline values: CDR1 SGHNT, CDR2 YENEEA. V was cut by 7 bases and J by 5 bases, with 20 bases left in between. CDR3 size: 15 residues. The CDR3 sequence: CASTISGTQVETQYF. The CDR3 nucleotides read TGTGCCAGCACCATTAGTGGAACACAAGTGGAGACCCAGTACTTC. The full variable domain, in which reference TRBV11-3 and TRBJ2-5 provide the parts outside the CDR3, is EAGVVQSPRYKIIEKKQPVAFWCNPISGHNTLYWYLQNLGQGPELLIRYENEEAVDDSQLPKDRFSAERLKGVDSTLKIQPAELGDSAVYLCASTISGTQVETQYFGPGTRLLVL.

Note on this clonotype: This may be a read error: a much more frequent sequence differs by one nucleotide. The chain links TRBV12-3 or TRBV12-4 to TRBJ2-1; a weak D match, TRBD1 (6 bases). The tail of the sequence fits TRBJ2-7 better, so the J call may be wrong. The CDR3 consists of 14 residues. CDR3 sequence (DNA): TGTGCCAGCAGTAAACAGGGAATCCACAATGAGCAGTACTTC. Protein: CASSKQGIHNEQYF.

The sample holds many counts of this clonotype. This chain joins TRBV3-1 and TRBJ2-2; TRBD2 matches at 8 bases. V dropped 7 bases and J dropped 9; count of bases not matched to a gene: 10. Per the germline V gene, CDR1 is LGHDT and CDR2 is YNNKEL (reference sequence). The CDR3 length is 14 residues. CDR3 DNA sequence: TGTGCCAGCACACCCGACGGACTAGCAAGGGAGCTGTTTTTT. It specifies CASTPDGLARELFF.

This clonotype was counted a few times. Germline and junction disagree at one end, which may indicate a read error. The rearrangement links TRBV24-1 to TRBJ2-2; TRBD2 agrees at 9 bases. The CDR3 covers 18 residues. CDR1 is KGHDR and CDR2 is SFDVKD in the germline V gene. The CDR3 DNA follows: TGTGCCTCCAGTTCTCAAATAGCGGGAGAATTGAGCACCGGGGAGCTGTTTTTT. Amino acid sequence: CASSSQIAGELSTGELFF.

This clonotype has a count of ten or more. V usage is TRBV11-3 and J usage is TRBJ2-2; TRBD2 agrees at 9 bases. Germline V CDR1 and CDR2: SGHNT, YENEEA. The V gene end was trimmed by 3 bases and the J gene end by 2 bases; junction bases not matched to a gene: 7. This CDR3 contains 17 residues. The CDR3 DNA is TGTGCCAGCAGCTTCCGGGGTAGCGGGAGAAACACCGGGGAGCTGTTTTTT. It translates to CASSFRGSGRNTGELFF.

The chain has TRBV30 and TRBJ2-2, with 8 bases lining up with TRBD2. The CDR3 consists of 16 residues. CDR1 and CDR2 from the germline V gene are GTSNPN and SVGIG (reference sequence). V trimming: 4 bases; J trimming: 8 bases; junction bases outside the gene matches: 15. In DNA, the CDR3 is TGTGCCTGGACCCGACGGGAGGGGCGGCCCAATGGGGAGCTGTTTTTT. The encoded protein is CAWTRREGRPNGELFF.

This clonotype was counted at least ten times. The V gene is TRBV5-1, the J gene TRBJ2-3; TRBD2 matches 13 bases. The CDR3 is made up of 16 amino acids. Trimming at V came to 6 bases and at J to 2 bases, leaving 6 bases not matched to a gene. CDR1 and CDR2 (germline): SGHRS, YFSETQ. In DNA, the CDR3 is TGCGCCAGCATCCAGGGACTAGCGGGATACACAGATACGCAGTATTTT. It is translated as CASIQGLAGYTDTQYF.

In this sample, this clonotype turned up a few times. The chain is built from TRBV19 and TRBJ2-4; D remains unclear. The CDR3 spans 11 residues. CDR1 LNHDA and CDR2 SQIVND come from the germline V gene (reference sequence). With 3 bases removed from V and 9 bases from J, the gap between germline ends came to 6 bases. CDR3 in amino acids: CASSMNAIQYF. The CDR3 nucleotides are TGTGCCAGTAGTATGAATGCCATTCAGTACTTC.

This clonotype has ten or more counts. This chain connects TRBV12-3 or TRBV12-4 to TRBJ1-5; D remains ambiguous. V was pared by 3 bases and J by 0 bases, with 12 bases between. The CDR3 sequence is 16 residues long. Here the CDR3 reads CASSFVAGHSNQPQHF. In DNA form, the CDR3 reads TGTGCCAGCAGTTTCGTGGCAGGCCATAGCAATCAGCCCCAGCATTTT.

In this sample, this clonotype turned up many times. This chain links TRBV30 with TRBJ2-1; 9 positions match TRBD2. The germline V gene encodes CDR1 GTSNPN and CDR2 SVGIG (reference sequence). V gave up 3 bases and J gave up 10 bases; unmatched junction bases: 10. The CDR3 has 14 amino acids. The CDR3 sequence: CAWRGLAGTYEQFF. In DNA, the CDR3 is TGTGCCTGGAGGGGCCTAGCGGGAACGTACGAGCAGTTCTTC.

The rearrangement joins TRBV3-1 to TRBJ1-3; D not resolved. V lost 3 bases, J lost 3 bases, and 6 bases lay in between. Germline V lookup: CDR1 LGHDT, CDR2 YNNKEL (reference sequence). CDR3 length equals 13 residues. The DNA of the CDR3 is TGTGCCAGCAGCCATGAGGGTGGAAACACCATATATTTT. Its protein product is CASSHEGGNTIYF. The full variable domain, completed using reference TRBV3-1 and TRBJ1-3, is DTAVSQTPKYLVTQMGNDKSIKCEQNLGHDTMYWYKQDSKKFLKIMFSYNNKELIINETVPNRFSPKSPDKAHLNLHINSLELGDSAVYFCASSHEGGNTIYFGEGSWLTVV.

Ten or more counts support this clonotype. The V call is TRBV29-1, the J call TRBJ2-7, with TRBD1 as a possible D gene (5 bases). From germline, CDR1 is SQVTM and CDR2 ANQGSEA. Trimming left V 1 base short and J 2 bases short, with 9 bases between. This CDR3 comprises 13 residues. CDR3 sequence: CSVEAGQTYEQYF. CDR3 in DNA: TGCAGCGTTGAAGCAGGGCAAACCTACGAGCAGTACTTC.

This clonotype was observed a few times. The rearrangement links TRBV10-3 to TRBJ2-1, with 12 positions matching TRBD1. The CDR3 length is 19 residues. Germline assignment: CDR1 ENHRY and CDR2 SYGVKD. V lost 11 bases to trimming and J lost 4 bases; unmatched junction nucleotides: 21. The CDR3 DNA reads as TGTGCCTCAACTCCGGGACAGGGGGCACTAGCGTCCGCGTACAATGAGCAGTTCTTC. This translates into CASTPGQGALASAYNEQFF.

The chain couples TRBV7-2 to TRBJ1-2; 8 bases align to TRBD1. The junction had 4 bases not matched to a gene; V was cut back by 2 bases and J by 5 bases. The CDR3 spans 14 residues. The V gene's germline CDR1 is SGHTA and CDR2 FQGNSA. CDR3 DNA: TGTGCCAGCAGCTTAAGTTACAGGGGGTATGGCTACACCTTC. This translates into CASSLSYRGYGYTF.

Many counts were recorded for this clonotype. The genes are TRBV6-1 and TRBJ1-3, with 8 bases that match TRBD1. CDR1 and CDR2 (germline): MNHNS, SASEGT. V lost 5 bases to trimming and J lost 0 bases; unmatched junction nucleotides: 6. The CDR3 loop spans 16 amino acids. The CDR3 loop is CASSTGGDGSGNTIYF. Here the CDR3 DNA reads TGTGCCAGCAGTACAGGGGGAGACGGCTCTGGAAACACCATATATTTT.

J is TRBJ2-2 and V is TRBV6-1, with D uncertain. Germline values: CDR1 MNHNS, CDR2 SASEGT. V shed 7 bases and J shed 8 bases, with 14 bases lying between them. The CDR3 runs to 13 residues. CDR3 amino acids: CASTLLSLGELFF. The CDR3 DNA is TGTGCCAGCACCCTACTTTCCTTGGGGGAGCTGTTTTTT.

This clonotype came up many times. The V and J genes are TRBV3-1 and TRBJ2-5; tentatively, D is TRBD1 (5 bases). The CDR3 is 15 residues long. Germline CDR1 reads LGHDT; CDR2 reads YNNKEL (reference sequence). Trimming left V 1 base short and J 2 bases short, with 11 bases between. The CDR3 bases are TGTGCCAGCAGCCAAGGACAGAATGTTCAAGAGACCCAGTACTTC. It is translated as CASSQGQNVQETQYF.

This clonotype was seen many times. The DNA of the CDR3 is TGTGCCAGCAGCCCGGTTGAATTGGCCACTGAAGCTTTCTTT. Amino acids: CASSPVELATEAFF. J is TRBJ1-1 and V is TRBV5-6, with D uncertain. The germline V gene has CDR1 SGHDT and CDR2 YYEEEE. The CDR3 is 14 amino acids. V was cut by 4 bases and J by 4 bases, with 14 bases left in between.

The sample holds a few counts of this clonotype. This rearrangement joins TRBV7-2 to TRBJ2-2, with TRBD2 matching over 13 bases. Germline V CDR1 and CDR2: SGHTA, FQGNSA. The CDR3 loop spans 16 amino acids. Trimming cost V 3 bases and J 7 bases; bases outside gene matches: 5. The CDR3 sequence: CASSFPTSGRIGELFF. The CDR3 region has the DNA TGTGCCAGCAGCTTCCCGACTAGCGGGAGGATCGGGGAGCTGTTTTTT.

A single count supports this clonotype. The chain employs TRBV10-2 and TRBJ2-2; 9 positions match TRBD1. CDR3 size: 12 residues. J was trimmed by 7 bases and V by 8 bases; bases with no gene match: 2. CDR1 and CDR2 from the germline V gene are WSHSY and SAAADI. CDR3 amino acids: CASDRGNGELFF. The CDR3 bases are TGCGCCAGCGACAGGGGGAACGGGGAGCTGTTTTTT.

The sample holds many counts of this clonotype. The chain has TRBV19 and TRBJ1-5, with unresolved D. This CDR3 comprises 14 residues. V gave up 3 bases and J gave up 7 bases, with 13 bases separating them. The V gene's germline CDR1 is LNHDA and CDR2 SQIVND (reference sequence). The CDR3 sequence: CASSMGGFDQPQHF. The CDR3 bases are TGTGCCAGTAGTATGGGAGGTTTCGACCAGCCCCAGCATTTT.

The chain couples TRBV30 to TRBJ1-5, with unresolved D. The CDR3 loop spans 14 amino acids. V was trimmed by 2 bases and J by 8 bases, leaving 16 bases between them. Germline values: CDR1 GTSNPN, CDR2 SVGIG (reference sequence). The DNA for the CDR3 is TGTGCCTGGAGTAAAGGAATAGGGAAGGAGCCCCAGCATTTT. It translates to CAWSKGIGKEPQHF.

This clonotype was observed at least ten times. V usage is TRBV12-3 or TRBV12-4 and J usage is TRBJ1-1; 7 bases map to TRBD1. This CDR3 is built from 14 residues. The J segment lost 11 bases and the V segment lost 5 bases, leaving 14 bases of the junction unmatched. This chain's CDR3 is CASSNNLRGLRAFF. CDR3 in DNA: TGTGCCAGCAGTAACAACCTGAGGGGGCTTAGGGCTTTCTTT.